This paragraph reports one T cell receptor (beta chain). Its antigen is not identified. This CDR3 contains 15 residues. The germline CDR1 and CDR2 sequences are SGHAT and FQDESV (reference sequence). V gave up 5 bases and J gave up 8 bases; unmatched junction bases: 10. This sample is drawn from a study of cytomegalovirus exposure and HLA in healthy donors. The overall study: Counted in an early data release were about 85 million unique TCRs from HLA-typed donors.

Study outcomes and limitations: A missense DCLRE1C variant was associated with V- and J-gene trimming of TCR beta chains in a later analysis, and an independent cohort replicated the association. Reports state that TCR beta sequences accurately predicted most subjects' HLA-A and HLA-B alleles. In vitro confirmation showed three CMV-associated chains to be CMV antigen specific.

The PCR ran on 60 Vbeta and 13 Jbeta primers. Measured with immunoSEQ multiplex PCR; TCRdb has only the in-frame clones, and not every one. This table holds about 140,000 clones, about 78% found once. Sequencing was carried out using PBMCs. This TCR derives from a male donor in good health and CMV-seronegative. The chain carries TRBV11-1 and TRBJ2-5, with 11 positions matching TRBD1. CDR3 sequence reads: CASSTTSGTGGTQYF. DNA of the CDR3: TGTGCCAGCAGCACTACCTCGGGGACAGGGGGTACCCAGTACTTC.